This T cell receptor beta chain was documented in a study of cytomegalovirus exposure and HLA in healthy donors. Study observations and caveats: The study found most TCR sequences rare, yet found some public TCRs in many donors. It was reported in a later analysis that an Asian-associated ancestry cluster showed fewer N-insertions than the roughly 660-donor mean.

Per the germline V gene, CDR1 is SGHRS and CDR2 is YFSETQ. The ends lost 3 bases at V and 7 bases at J; junction bases unmatched: 3. The CDR3 is made up of 13 amino acids. Both 60 Vbeta primers and 13 Jbeta primers went into the PCR. Using immunoSEQ multiplex PCR, the repertoire was profiled, and TCRdb retains in-frame clones only, with some absent. The sample contains 100,000 to 150,000 clones, roughly 84% of which appear only once. Regarding this clone: Its antigen is not identified.

The chain combines TRBV5-1 with TRBJ2-2; 7 bases line up with TRBD1. Sample: PBMCs. The sequence was collected from a boy younger than 18 in good health and CMV-seronegative. CDR3 residues: CASSSQGNGELFF. CDR3 DNA: TGCGCCAGCAGCTCACAGGGGAACGGGGAGCTGTTTTTT.